Listed here are 12 T cell receptor beta chains from one sample, sequenced in a study of T cell changes during pregnancy in multiple sclerosis. TCRdb keeps only in-frame clones here, not all; method: immunoSEQ multiplex PCR. This sample has around 20,000 clones, with more than 70% found just once. This sample comprised CD4+ T cells from peripheral blood mononuclear cells, obtained in the first trimester of pregnancy. All receptors derive from a female donor in good health, enrolled as a control in a pregnancy study.

CDR3 in DNA: TGTGCCAGCAGCGTAGAGGCTAGCGGGAAGAGCACAGATACGCAGTATTTT. Its protein product is CASSVEASGKSTDTQYF. The rearrangement joins TRBV9 to TRBJ2-3, with 9 bases matching TRBD2. Germline values: CDR1 SGDLS, CDR2 YYNGEE. V lost 0 bases and J lost 0; bases outside the gene matches: 5. This CDR3 contains 17 residues.

This clone was seen a handful of times. The chain has TRBV29-1 and TRBJ1-2; TRBD1 might be the D (5 bases). This CDR3 has 13 amino acids. The V gene's germline CDR1 is SQVTM and CDR2 ANQGSEA. V dropped 7 bases and J dropped 0 bases, with 12 bases sitting between them. The CDR3 DNA reads TGCAGCGCCGCCAGGGATCCTAACTATGGCTACACCTTC. This gives the protein CSAARDPNYGYTF.

The chain combines TRBV7-2 with TRBJ2-5, with 9 bases lining up with TRBD1. Trimming at V came to 5 bases and at J to 0 bases, leaving 4 bases not matched to a gene. The CDR3 contains 15 residues. Germline V lookup: CDR1 SGHTA, CDR2 FQGNSA. CDR3 protein: CASSPGDRDQETQYF. The CDR3 nucleotides are TGTGCCAGCAGCCCGGGGGACAGGGACCAAGAGACCCAGTACTTC.

V usage is TRBV10-3 and J usage is TRBJ2-5, with unresolved D. The CDR3 consists of 11 residues. The germline CDR1 and CDR2 sequences are ENHRY and SYGVKD. Trimming took 3 bases from V and 3 from J, leaving 2 bases between them. Written as DNA, the CDR3 is TGTGCCATCAGTGATAAAGAGACCCAGTACTTC. Residues: CAISDKETQYF.

Only a few counts were recorded for this clone. The chain employs TRBV6-1 and TRBJ1-4, with D maybe TRBD1 (6 bases). V lost 0 bases to trimming and J lost 3 bases, with 8 bases between them. This CDR3 is 15 amino acids long. Germline values: CDR1 MNHNS, CDR2 SASEGT. The CDR3 is CASSEAGGANEKLFF. The CDR3 nucleotides read TGTGCCAGCAGTGAAGCAGGGGGGGCTAATGAAAAACTGTTTTTT.

This chain joins TRBV9 and TRBJ2-1, with 9 positions matching TRBD2. Germline V gives CDR1 SGDLS, CDR2 YYNGEE. The CDR3 is made up of 15 amino acids. Trimming removed 3 bases from V and 7 bases from J; junction bases left unmatched: 8. The CDR3 DNA is TGTGCCAGCAGCGCCAGTAGCGGGGGCCAGAATGAGCAGTTCTTC. Its translation: CASSASSGGQNEQFF.

In this sample, this clone turned up once. The chain is built from TRBV2 and TRBJ1-2; D is possibly TRBD1 (6 bases). V was cut by 2 bases and J by 11 bases, with 18 bases left in between. Looked up from germline, CDR1 is SNHLY and CDR2 is FYNNEI. This CDR3 has 14 amino acids. CDR3 DNA sequence: TGTGCCAGCAGTGAAAAAACAGGGTCTATCAGGTACACCTTC. Translation gives CASSEKTGSIRYTF.

This chain connects TRBV10-2 to TRBJ2-2, with 10 bases that match TRBD1. This CDR3 contains 16 residues. Germline-derived CDR1 and CDR2 are WSHSY and SAAADI. V shed 6 bases, J shed 4 bases, and the junction held 8 bases outside the gene matches. The CDR3 nucleotides are TGCGCCAGCAGCGGGACAGGGGTATCGGGCACCGGGGAGCTGTTTTTT. Its protein is CASSGTGVSGTGELFF.

The chain combines TRBV6-6 with TRBJ1-2, with TRBD1 as a possible D gene (5 bases). Germline lookup yields CDR1 MNHNY and CDR2 SVGAGI (reference sequence). The CDR3 consists of 14 residues. Trimming cost V 0 bases and J 4 bases, with 9 bases left between them. The CDR3 region is CASSYSGASYGYTF. Written as DNA, the CDR3 is TGTGCCAGCAGTTACTCAGGGGCCTCCTATGGCTACACCTTC.

The chain employs TRBV5-1 and TRBJ1-2, with D perhaps matching TRBD1 (5 bases). The CDR3 covers 13 residues. Trimming left V 4 bases short and J 1 base short, with 8 bases between. Germline V lookup: CDR1 SGHRS, CDR2 YFSETQ. The CDR3, as DNA: TGCGCCAGCAGCGAGACAGTTAACTATGGCTACACCTTC. Translation: CASSETVNYGYTF.

In DNA form, the CDR3 reads TGTGCCAGCAGTGAAACCGCCGGACAGGGGGACGAGCTGTTTTTT. This translates into CASSETAGQGDELFF. V and J are TRBV25-1 and TRBJ2-2; 10 bases align to TRBD1. Germline CDR1 MGHDK, CDR2 SYGVNS. The V gene end was trimmed by 2 bases and the J gene end by 11 bases; junction bases not matched to a gene: 8. The CDR3 consists of 15 residues. Combining the CDR3 with reference TRBV25-1 and TRBJ2-2 gives the whole variable domain EADIYQTPRYLVIGTGKKITLECSQTMGHDKMYWYQQDPGMELHLIHYSYGVNSTEKGDLSSESTVSRIRTEHFPLTLESARPSHTSQYLCASSETAGQGDELFFGEGSRLTVL.

The chain joins TRBV29-1 to TRBJ1-4; 9 bases line up with TRBD1. V gave up 0 bases and J gave up 7 bases; unmatched junction bases: 6. This CDR3 comprises 15 residues. Germline CDR1 reads SQVTM; CDR2 reads ANQGSEA. CDR3 sequence reads: CSVEDRQGVGEKLFF. The CDR3 DNA is TGCAGCGTTGAAGATCGACAGGGGGTGGGTGAAAAACTGTTTTTT.